This TCR beta chain originates from a study of T-cell reconstitution after alpha-beta-depleted transplantation in children. This clonotype has only a few counts. Researchers prepared the TCRbeta library using unique molecular identifiers, the study reports. TCRdb passed the PCR reads through MiXCR, listing each CDR3 protein once. The table lists around 600,000 distinct CDR3 sequences, around 17% of them singletons, with 0.9% to 1.2% in the top ten. This receptor was identified in a human donor who donated a stem cell graft to a child with acute myeloid leukemia. The sequencing here drew on PBMCs from the stem cell graft donor, taken from the stem cell graft.

CDR3 loop: CASSPRSSGVGELFF. The CDR3 nucleotides are TGTGCCAGCAGCCCCCGTAGTAGCGGGGTCGGGGAGCTGTTTTTT. This rearrangement joins TRBV9 to TRBJ2-2; 8 bases are a match to TRBD2. This CDR3 spans 15 amino acids. Germline V CDR1 and CDR2: SGDLS, YYNGEE. The V gene end was trimmed by 4 bases and the J gene end by 7 bases; junction bases not matched to a gene: 9.